Presented here are 4 T cell receptor beta chains from one specimen sequenced in a study of identical twins. TCRdb reanalysed the 5' RACE reads using MiXCR and keeps one entry per CDR3 protein. The table lists about 730,000 distinct CDR3 sequences, 21% of them singletons. Separately, the same data were catalogued under a study of T cells expressing NK-cell markers.

Sequenced input: PBMCs. These TCRs come from a woman aged 18 to 35 in good health.

The rearrangement joins TRBV29-1 to TRBJ2-7; D is perhaps TRBD1 or TRBD2 (5 bases each). From germline, CDR1 is SQVTM and CDR2 ANQGSEA. The germline V and J ends were trimmed by 6 bases and 5 bases, with 14 bases remaining between them. The CDR3 runs to 12 residues. The CDR3: CSVRKGTHEQYF. CDR3 coding DNA: TGCAGCGTGCGCAAGGGGACGCACGAGCAGTACTTC.

This clonotype was counted ten times or more. The V and J genes are TRBV29-1 and TRBJ2-1; D unclear. Trimming took 4 bases from V and 4 from J, leaving 5 bases between them. This CDR3 has 11 amino acids. Germline loops: CDR1 SQVTM, CDR2 ANQGSEA. The CDR3 spells CSVAEYNEQFF. The CDR3 DNA is TGCAGCGTTGCAGAGTACAATGAGCAGTTCTTC.

V is TRBV20-1 and J is TRBJ1-1; D not certain. Germline-derived CDR1 and CDR2 are DFQATT and SNEGSKA (reference sequence). CDR3 length equals 13 residues. The CDR3 region has the DNA TGCAGCCCCGCCCCGGCAGGCTACACTGAAGCTTTCTTT. This sequence encodes CSPAPAGYTEAFF.

The table lists this clonotype with a few counts. This rearrangement joins TRBV11-3 to TRBJ2-2; no clear D. The V end was cut by 5 bases, the J end by 7 bases, with 17 bases between. Germline V gene data show CDR1 as SGHNT and CDR2 as YENEEA. This CDR3 is built from 15 residues. CDR3 in amino acids: CASSLSGMAFGELFF. CDR3 sequence (DNA): TGTGCCAGCAGCCTTTCCGGCATGGCTTTCGGGGAGCTGTTTTTT. Filled out from reference TRBV11-3 and TRBJ2-2, the complete variable domain reads EAGVVQSPRYKIIEKKQPVAFWCNPISGHNTLYWYLQNLGQGPELLIRYENEEAVDDSQLPKDRFSAERLKGVDSTLKIQPAELGDSAVYLCASSLSGMAFGELFFGEGSRLTVL.